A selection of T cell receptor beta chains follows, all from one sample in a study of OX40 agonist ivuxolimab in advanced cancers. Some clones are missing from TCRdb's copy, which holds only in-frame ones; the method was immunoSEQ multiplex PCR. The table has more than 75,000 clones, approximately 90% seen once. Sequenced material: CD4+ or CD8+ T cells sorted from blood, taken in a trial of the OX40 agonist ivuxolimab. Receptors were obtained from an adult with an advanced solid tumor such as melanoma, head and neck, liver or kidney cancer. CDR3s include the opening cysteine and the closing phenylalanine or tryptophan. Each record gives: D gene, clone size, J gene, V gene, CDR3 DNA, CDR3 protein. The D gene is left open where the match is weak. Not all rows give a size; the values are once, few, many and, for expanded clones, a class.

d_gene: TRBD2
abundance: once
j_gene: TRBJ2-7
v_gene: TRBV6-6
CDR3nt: TGTGCCAGCAGTGTCTCGACTAGCGAGCTTGAGCAGTACTTC
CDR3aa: CASSVSTSELEQYF

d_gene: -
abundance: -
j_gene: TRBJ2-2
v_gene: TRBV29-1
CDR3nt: TGCAGCGTTGAGAGGACAGCAAACACCGGGGAGCTGTTTTTT
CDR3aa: CSVERTANTGELFF

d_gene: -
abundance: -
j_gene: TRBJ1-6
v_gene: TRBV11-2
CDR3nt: TGTGCCAGCAGTCTCACCCGCCACATCTATAATTCACCCCTCCACTTT
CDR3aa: CASSLTRHIYNSPLHF

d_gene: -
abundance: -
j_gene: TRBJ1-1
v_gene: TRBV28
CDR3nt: TGTGCCACTAGGGTAGGGGGGCTGAACACTGAAGCTTTCTTT
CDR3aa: CATRVGGLNTEAFF

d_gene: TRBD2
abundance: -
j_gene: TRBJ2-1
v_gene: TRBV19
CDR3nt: TGTGCCAGTAGAGGGGACGGGAGGTTGAACAATGAGCAGTTCTTC
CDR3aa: CASRGDGRLNNEQFF

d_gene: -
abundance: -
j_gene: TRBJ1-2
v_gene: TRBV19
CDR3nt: TGTGCCAGTAGTATAGGTACAGTTGAGTATGGCTACACCTTC
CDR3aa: CASSIGTVEYGYTF

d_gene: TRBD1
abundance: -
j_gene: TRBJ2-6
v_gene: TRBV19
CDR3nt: TGTGCCAGTAGTTCGGGACAGGGGGCAACTGGGGCCAACGTCCTGACTTTC
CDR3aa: CASSSGQGATGANVLTF

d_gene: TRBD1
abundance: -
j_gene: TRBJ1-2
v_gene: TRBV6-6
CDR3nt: TGTGCCAGCACCATAGACAGGGTGGCCTATGGCTACACCTTC
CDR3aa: CASTIDRVAYGYTF

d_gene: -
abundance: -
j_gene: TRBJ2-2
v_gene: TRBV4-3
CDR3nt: TGCGCCAGCAGTTACCTCACCGGGACACGGACCGGGGAGCTGTTTTTT
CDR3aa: CASSYLTGTRTGELFF

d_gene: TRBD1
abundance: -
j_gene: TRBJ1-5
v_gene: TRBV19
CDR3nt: TGTGCCAGTAGTATAGGAGGGACAGGTAATCAGCCCCAGCATTTT
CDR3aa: CASSIGGTGNQPQHF

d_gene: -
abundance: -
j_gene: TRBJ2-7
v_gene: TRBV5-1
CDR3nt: TGCGCCAGCAGCTTAGGGCAACAGTACGAGCAGTACTTC
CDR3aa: CASSLGQQYEQYF

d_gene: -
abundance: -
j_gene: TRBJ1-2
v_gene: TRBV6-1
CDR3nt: TGTGCCAGCAGTGCTGACACATTCTCTCAAGGCTACACCTTC
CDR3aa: CASSADTFSQGYTF

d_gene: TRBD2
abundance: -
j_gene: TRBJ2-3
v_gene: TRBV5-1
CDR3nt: TGCGCCAGCAGCTTGGCGGCGGGAGTGGGGCAGAGTACGCAGTATTTT
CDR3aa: CASSLAAGVGQSTQYF

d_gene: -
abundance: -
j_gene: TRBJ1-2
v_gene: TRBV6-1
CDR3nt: TGTGCCAGCAGTGAAGCGGAGCCGGTTTATGGCTACACCTTC
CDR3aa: CASSEAEPVYGYTF

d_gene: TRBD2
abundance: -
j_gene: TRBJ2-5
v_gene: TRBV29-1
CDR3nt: TGCAGCGTTATCCTAGCGGGAGGCCCCCTCGGAGAGACCCAGTACTTC
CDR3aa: CSVILAGGPLGETQYF

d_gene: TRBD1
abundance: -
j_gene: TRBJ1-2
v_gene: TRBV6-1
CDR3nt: TGTGCCAGCAGTGAAGTGCGGACAGGGGGAAAAAATAGGAATGGCTACACCTTC
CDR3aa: CASSEVRTGGKNRNGYTF

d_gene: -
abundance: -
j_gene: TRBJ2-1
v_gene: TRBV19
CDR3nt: TGTGCCAGTAGTAGGCAGGGAGAAAATGAGCAGTTCTTC
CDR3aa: CASSRQGENEQFF

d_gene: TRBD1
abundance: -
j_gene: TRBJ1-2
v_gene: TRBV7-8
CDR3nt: TGTGCCAGCAGCTCGCGCACCTTAGGGGGCGGCTACACCTTC
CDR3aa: CASSSRTLGGGYTF

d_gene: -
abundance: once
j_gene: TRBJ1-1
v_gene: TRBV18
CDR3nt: TGTGCCAGCTCACCATTCAGCCAGGTGCTTAACATGAACACTGAAGCTTTCTTT
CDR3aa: CASSPFSQVLNMNTEAFF

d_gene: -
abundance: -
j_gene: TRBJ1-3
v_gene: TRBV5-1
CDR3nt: TGCGCCAGCAGCTTGGTACCGGACTCTGGAAACACCATATATTTT
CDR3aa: CASSLVPDSGNTIYF

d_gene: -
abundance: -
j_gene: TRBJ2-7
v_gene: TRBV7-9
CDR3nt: TGTGCTTGCGGAGGGCCTTCCTCCTACGAGCAGTACTTC
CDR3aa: CACGGPSSYEQYF

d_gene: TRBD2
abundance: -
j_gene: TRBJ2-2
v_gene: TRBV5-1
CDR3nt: TGCGCCAGCAGCCCGGGACTAGCCGGAGTGGGGGAGCTGTTTTTT
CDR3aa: CASSPGLAGVGELFF

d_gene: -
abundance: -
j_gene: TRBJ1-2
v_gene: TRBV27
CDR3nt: TGTGCCAGCAGTTCCTCAGGGTACTATGGCTACACCTTC
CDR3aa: CASSSSGYYGYTF

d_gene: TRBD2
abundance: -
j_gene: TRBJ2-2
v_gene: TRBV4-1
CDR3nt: TGCGCCAGCAGCCAAGGACTAGCGGGACGACCCGGGGAGCTGTTTTTT
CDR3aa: CASSQGLAGRPGELFF

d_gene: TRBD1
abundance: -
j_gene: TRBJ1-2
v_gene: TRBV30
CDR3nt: TGTGCCTGGAGCGAGGGGGACAGCCATGGCTACACCTTC
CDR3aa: CAWSEGDSHGYTF

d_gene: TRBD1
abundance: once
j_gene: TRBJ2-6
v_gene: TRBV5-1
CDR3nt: TGCGCCAGCAGCCCTCTTGGGTCGACAGGGGATTTTTCTGGGGCCAACGTCCTGACTTTC
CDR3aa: CASSPLGSTGDFSGANVLTF

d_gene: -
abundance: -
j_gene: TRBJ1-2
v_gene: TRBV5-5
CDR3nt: TGTGCCAGCAGCTTGGACTATAGGTCCGGCTACACCTTC
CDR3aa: CASSLDYRSGYTF

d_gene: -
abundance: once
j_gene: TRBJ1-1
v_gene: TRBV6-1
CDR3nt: TGTGCCAGCAACCAGGGGATAAACACTGAAGCTTTCTTT
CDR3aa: CASNQGINTEAFF

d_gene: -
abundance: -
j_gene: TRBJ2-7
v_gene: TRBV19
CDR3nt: TGTGCCAGTAGTAGGACGGGGATACCCTACGAGCAGTACTTC
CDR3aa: CASSRTGIPYEQYF

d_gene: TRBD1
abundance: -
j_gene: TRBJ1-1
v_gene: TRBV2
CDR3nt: TGTGCCAACCGAGGGGACAGCCGTGAAGCTTTCTTT
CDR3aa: CANRGDSREAFF

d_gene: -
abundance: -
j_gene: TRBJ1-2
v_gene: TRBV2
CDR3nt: TGTGCCAGCAGGATCCTCTCCTATGGCCACACCTTC
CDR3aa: CASRILSYGHTF

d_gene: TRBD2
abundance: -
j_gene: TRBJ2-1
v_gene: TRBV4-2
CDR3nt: TGTGCCAGCAGCCAATTTCGGGAGGTCTACAATGAGCAGTTCTTC
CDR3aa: CASSQFREVYNEQFF

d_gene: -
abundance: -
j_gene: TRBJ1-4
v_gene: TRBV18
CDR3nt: TGTGCCAGCTCACCACCCCGGCAGCGAAAGGAAGAAAAACTGTTTTTT
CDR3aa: CASSPPRQRKEEKLFF

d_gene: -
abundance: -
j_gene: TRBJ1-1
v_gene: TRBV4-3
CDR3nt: TGCGCCAGCAGCCAAGATTTTCAAACTGAAGCTTTCTTT
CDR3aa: CASSQDFQTEAFF

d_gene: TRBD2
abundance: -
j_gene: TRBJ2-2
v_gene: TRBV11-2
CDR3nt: TGTGCCAGCAGCGTTAGCGGGACGGCCACCGGGGAGCTGTTTTTT
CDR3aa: CASSVSGTATGELFF

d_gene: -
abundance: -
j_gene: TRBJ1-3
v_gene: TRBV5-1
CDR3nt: TGCGCCAGCAGCCTCGGGGGAGAAAACACCATATATTTT
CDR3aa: CASSLGGENTIYF

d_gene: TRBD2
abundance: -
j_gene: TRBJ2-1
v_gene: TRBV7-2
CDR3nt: TGTGCCAGCAGCTTAGTTAGCGGGATTTCTAATGAGCAGTTCTTC
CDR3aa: CASSLVSGISNEQFF

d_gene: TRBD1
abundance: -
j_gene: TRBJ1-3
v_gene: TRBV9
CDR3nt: TGTGCCAGCAGCCCACGACAGGGAGTAGTAACTGGAAACACCATATATTTT
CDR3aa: CASSPRQGVVTGNTIYF

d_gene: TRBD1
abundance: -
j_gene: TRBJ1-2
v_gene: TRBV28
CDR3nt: TGTGCCAGCAGGCCACAGGGGGCGCGGTATGGCTACACCTTC
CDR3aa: CASRPQGARYGYTF

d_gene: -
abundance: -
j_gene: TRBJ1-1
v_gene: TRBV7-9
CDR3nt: TGTGCCAGCAGTTTAAGGGGGGAGGGAGGTGAAGCTTTCTTT
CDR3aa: CASSLRGEGGEAFF

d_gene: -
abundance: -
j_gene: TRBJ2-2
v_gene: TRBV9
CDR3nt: TGTGCCAGCAGCGTAGCTGGGGACGGGAACACCGGGGAGCTGTTTTTT
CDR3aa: CASSVAGDGNTGELFF

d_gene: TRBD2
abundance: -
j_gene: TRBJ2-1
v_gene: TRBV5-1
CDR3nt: TGCGCCAGCAGCCCGGGACTAGCGGGAGGGGGTTGGAAGCAGTTCTTC
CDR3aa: CASSPGLAGGGWKQFF

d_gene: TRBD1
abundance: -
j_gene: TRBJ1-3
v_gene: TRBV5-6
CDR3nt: TGTGCCAGCGGGGACAGGGCACGCGGAAACACCATATATTTT
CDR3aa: CASGDRARGNTIYF

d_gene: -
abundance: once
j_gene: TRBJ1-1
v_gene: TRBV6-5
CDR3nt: TGTGCCAGCAGTTACCAGAGACAGAGTGCTGAAGCTTTCTTT
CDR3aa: CASSYQRQSAEAFF

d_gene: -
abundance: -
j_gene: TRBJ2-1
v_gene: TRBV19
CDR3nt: TGTGCCAGTAGTATGTTGTCCGCTCAGCCCTACAATGAGCAGTTCTTC
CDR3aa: CASSMLSAQPYNEQFF

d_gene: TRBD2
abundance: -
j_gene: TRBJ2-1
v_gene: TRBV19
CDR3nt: TGTGCCAGTAAGGCGAGCGGGAGCTTATACTACAATGAGCAGTTCTTC
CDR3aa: CASKASGSLYYNEQFF

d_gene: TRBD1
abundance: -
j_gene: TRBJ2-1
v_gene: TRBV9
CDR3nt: TGTGCCAGTGGGACAGGACTCTACAATGAGCAGTTCTTC
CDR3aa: CASGTGLYNEQFF

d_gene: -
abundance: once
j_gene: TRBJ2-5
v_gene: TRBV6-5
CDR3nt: TGTGCCAGTCGGATTCAAGAGACCCAGTACTTC
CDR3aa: CASRIQETQYF

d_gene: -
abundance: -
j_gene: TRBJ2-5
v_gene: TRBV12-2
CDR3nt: TGTGCAAGTCGCGGGCTAGCGGGACAAGAGACCCAGTACTTC
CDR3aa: CASRGLAGQETQYF

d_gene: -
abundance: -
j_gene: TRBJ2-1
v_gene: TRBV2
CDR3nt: TGTGCCAGCCTGGAGGGGAAAACTAACTCCTACAATGAGCAGTTCTTC
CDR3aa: CASLEGKTNSYNEQFF

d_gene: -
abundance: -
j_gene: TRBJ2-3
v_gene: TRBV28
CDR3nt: TGTGCCAGCACTGAGGGAACCAGCACAGATACGCAGTATTTT
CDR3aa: CASTEGTSTDTQYF

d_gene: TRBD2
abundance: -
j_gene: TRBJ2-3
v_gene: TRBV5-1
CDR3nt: TGCGCCAGCAGCTTGGGACTAGCGGGACCCCCAGATACGCAGTATTTT
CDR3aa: CASSLGLAGPPDTQYF

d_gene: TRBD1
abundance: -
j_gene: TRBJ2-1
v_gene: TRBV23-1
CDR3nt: TGCGCCAGCAGTCACCCTGACAGGGGTAAGCACAATGAGCAGTTCTTC
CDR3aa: CASSHPDRGKHNEQFF

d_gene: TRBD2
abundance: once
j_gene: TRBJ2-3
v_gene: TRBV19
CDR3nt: TGTGCCAGTAGTACCTTCGGGACTAGCGGGAGCACAGATACGCAGTATTTT
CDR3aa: CASSTFGTSGSTDTQYF

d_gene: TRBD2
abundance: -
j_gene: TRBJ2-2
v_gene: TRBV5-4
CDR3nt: TGTGCCAGCAGCCAGCTAGCGGGAGGTCGGACCGGGGAGCTGTTTTTT
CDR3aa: CASSQLAGGRTGELFF

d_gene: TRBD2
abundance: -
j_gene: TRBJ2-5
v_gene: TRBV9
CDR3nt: TGTGCCAGCAGCAGGCGACTAGCGGGAGAGGAGACCCAGTACTTC
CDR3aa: CASSRRLAGEETQYF

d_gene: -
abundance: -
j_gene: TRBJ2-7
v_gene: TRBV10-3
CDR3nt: TGTGCCATCAGCCGAAGGGGGGGCTGGTACGAGCAGTACTTC
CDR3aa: CAISRRGGWYEQYF

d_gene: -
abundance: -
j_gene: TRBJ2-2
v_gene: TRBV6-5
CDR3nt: TGTGCCAGCAGTCTGAAGGTTGGCACCGGGGAGCTGTTTTTT
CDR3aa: CASSLKVGTGELFF

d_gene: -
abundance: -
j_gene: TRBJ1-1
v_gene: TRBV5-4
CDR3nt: TGTGCCAGCAGCCTCCCTAACTCAAGAAGGACTGAAGCTTTCTTT
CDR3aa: CASSLPNSRRTEAFF

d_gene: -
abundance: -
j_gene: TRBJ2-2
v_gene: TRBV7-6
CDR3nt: TGTGCCAGCAGCCCCCGGGGTTCGAACACCGGGGAGCTGTTTTTT
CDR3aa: CASSPRGSNTGELFF